The TCR beta chain under discussion was sequenced for a study of shared clonotypes between healthy human individuals (TCRdb year 2020). Turning to the overall study: Three men and a couple of women, aged 18 to 49 years, made up the cohort. Per donor, three plates each were used for CD4 naive and CD4 memory, two for CD8 naive, and one for CD8 memory. Between about 0.94 and 8.9 billion PBMCs per donor were obtained by leukapheresis. Libraries were prepared and TCR repertoires were sequenced by different laboratories using diverse techniques, in order to increase sequencing depth and limit assay-specific biases. Blood TCR repertoires of four to six healthy adults were deeply sequenced to estimate repertoire size and the extent of clonotype sharing between individuals. Summary of the overall study and its limitations: The genetic and exposure-history diversity represented was limited by the small number of donors. Even with the large sequencing depth, rarefaction of the sorted-subset datasets indicated that sequencing was incomplete. Pairwise subsampling led to the expectation that sequencing depth would affect the degree of clonotype sharing among donors. Naive subsets generally had larger estimated clonotype richness than memory subsets did. Sampling was restricted to blood, and TCR repertoires in tissues likely differ from the TCR repertoires found in blood. Compared with non-shared clonotypes, clonotypes shared by all four sorted-subset donors had higher generation probabilities. Across a few donors, about 5% of naive CD4, approximately 4% of naive CD8, roughly 2.2% of memory CD4, and 0.3% to 0.45% of memory CD8 clonotypes were shared.

A word on this clone: The antigen it recognizes is unknown. Per-base quality was not reported, and no clone a single base away is much larger than it.

CD8 naive samples were CD45RO-negative cells positively selected for CCR7, giving a CD45RA+CCR7+ population that excluded TemRA cells. Healthy HIV-negative adults with no recently reported acute infections or vaccinations were included as donors. Every donor was a Caucasian adult residing in Nashville, Tennessee, USA. After blood collection by leukapheresis, PBMCs were isolated using Ficoll-Histopaque density gradient centrifugation and then cryopreserved in the vapor phase of liquid nitrogen. Purity and quantity of every magnetically sorted T cell population were checked by analytical flow cytometry. Each sorted fraction had its genomic DNA isolated and then quantified by UV absorbance on a Nanodrop 2000c. The trim is 1 base for V and 0 bases for J, with a gap of 19 bases between the germline ends. Counted from cysteine to phenylalanine, this CDR3 has 18 amino acids. CDR3 DNA only is kept here, 54 bases in frame from base 1. In the germline V gene (reference sequence), CDR1 corresponds to SEHNR and CDR2 to FQNEAQ.

Using the deep immunoSEQ assay, TCR CDR3 regions were amplified from genomic DNA by multiplex PCR. Genomic DNA extracted from each cell subset was distributed evenly over all wells of several immunoSEQ 96-well plates, and each plate served as one replicate. Each replicate PCR for sorted subsets received about 0.2 ug genomic DNA, equal to about 29,000 T cell genomes. The purified libraries were quantified using a Qubit 3.0 fluorometer, sized with a Bioanalyzer 2100, and then quantified again using the KAPA Library Quantification kit. Each immunoSEQ 96-well plate was sequenced on its own single-read 150-cycle Illumina NextSeq 550 flow cell. As for the authors' bioinformatics: Because only junctional sequences without quality scores were contained in the immunoSEQ output, filtering matching that applied to full-length reads could not be performed. Sequences were annotated with PyIR, a Python wrapper for IgBLAST v1.9, and V/J genes and CDR3 were assigned using IMGT germline references. Any read was removed if the V/J assignment was weak (E-value above 1e-6), the CDR3 was missing, or the read contained stop codons, out-of-frame junctions, or ambiguous translated residues. V3J clonotypes were defined as sequences sharing the same inferred V gene, J gene, and CDR3 amino acid sequence. Percentage overlap between repertoires was computed as shared unique clonotypes divided by the size of the smaller repertoire. RTK rarefaction, the Chao1 estimator, and Recon v2.1 estimates of unobserved clonotypes were used to assess repertoire richness. For all TCRbeta clonotypes obtained by the gDNA method from several donors, generation probabilities were computed with OLGA. The table was pulled from immuneACCESS by TCRdb, which kept in-frame rearrangements only. Such tables lose some clones; where checked, under half of the loss comes from unresolved V genes, and the rest has no known cause. V and J calls and clone size follow that table, whereas D and trimming were derived from the DNA. The sample contains approximately 2,200,000 clones, about 92% of them found a single time. Under 2% of the sample goes to the ten largest clones.

This sequence originates from a man aged 18-30 years in good health. Some clones in this sample may be carry-over from other donors' samples. Sequences were obtained from naive CD8+ T cells from PBMCs. The sample's cell subset or site label, in plain terms: CD45RA+CCR7+. The chain uses TRBV7-9 and TRBJ2-7, and TRBD2 may be the D gene, going by 6 matching bases. The nucleotide sequence is TGTGCCAGCAGCTTAGGACATCGTACGGGGGATAGCTCCTACGAGCAGTACTTC. This yields the protein CASSLGHRTGDSSYEQYF.